The 23 T cell receptor beta chains listed next were all sequenced from one sample in a study of T cells in Graves' hyperthyroidism and ophthalmopathy. Researchers amplified the TCR beta CDR3 regions from RNA transcripts. HTBI primers drove first-round RT-PCR of the TCR CDR3. Via MiXCR, TCRdb re-called the multiplex PCR reads, giving one row per CDR3 protein. The sample lists 540,000 or so distinct CDR3 sequences, 15% to 19% occurring once. Material: blood. The receptor set was obtained from a woman aged 30 to 39 with Graves' hyperthyroidism.

This clonotype was recorded many times. The chain recombines TRBV30 with TRBJ2-5, with TRBD2 as a possible D gene (6 bases). This CDR3 region has 13 residues. Trimming removed 1 base at V and 5 bases at J, with 11 bases between. In germline, CDR1 is GTSNPN, CDR2 SVGIG (reference sequence). In nucleotides, the CDR3 is TGTGCCTGGAGTGAGGGGACTCTGGAGACCCAGTACTTC. Residues: CAWSEGTLETQYF.

V and J are TRBV19 and TRBJ2-1; no definite D call. Trimming pared 7 bases from V and 5 bases from J, leaving 18 bases between. In germline, CDR1 is LNHDA, CDR2 SQIVND (reference sequence). This CDR3 spans 15 amino acids. The CDR3 DNA reads as TGTGCCAGTACCGACCCGGTGGCGTTGAACAATGAGCAGTTCTTC. This encodes CASTDPVALNNEQFF. The whole variable domain, filled in from reference TRBV19 and TRBJ2-1, reads DGGITQSPKYLFRKEGQNVTLSCEQNLNHDAMYWYRQDPGQGLRLIYYSQIVNDFQKGDIAEGYSVSREKKESFPLTVTSAQKNPTAFYLCASTDPVALNNEQFFGPGTRLTVL.

This clonotype was seen many times. The J gene is TRBJ2-7, the V gene TRBV28, with D maybe TRBD1 (5 bases). CDR1 and CDR2 from the germline V gene are MDHEN and SYDVKM. The CDR3 contains 14 residues. Deletions cut 6 bases from V and 2 bases from J, with 14 bases between. CDR3 amino acids: CASSAGDRAYEQYF. CDR3 in DNA: TGTGCCAGCAGCGCAGGAGACAGAGCCTACGAGCAGTACTTC.

This clonotype was counted at least ten times. At one end, the junction sequence differs from germline, possibly due to a read error. Here the CDR3 reads CASSTSSGANVLTF. The CDR3 nucleotides are TGTGCTAGCAGCACTAGCTCTGGGGCCAACGTCCTGACTTTC. The chain combines TRBV7-7 with TRBJ2-6; weak D call: TRBD2 (5 bases). The CDR3 consists of 14 residues. Per the germline V gene, CDR1 is SSHAT and CDR2 is FNYEAQ (reference sequence).

This clonotype was found once. V is TRBV5-4 and J is TRBJ2-1, with 13 bases fitting TRBD2. CDR1 and CDR2 (germline): SGHNT, YYREEE (reference sequence). V lost 0 bases, J lost 6 bases, and 6 bases stayed unmatched. The CDR3 runs 17 residues. The DNA for the CDR3 is TGTGCCAGCAGCTTGGGACCGGGACTAGCGGGACGCAATGAGCAGTTCTTC. Protein product: CASSLGPGLAGRNEQFF.

This clonotype was found many times. The chain has TRBV20-1 and TRBJ2-7; D remains unclear. The CDR3 totals 16 residues. Germline assignment: CDR1 DFQATT and CDR2 SNEGSKA (reference sequence). Trimming took off 3 bases at V and 2 bases at J, with 20 bases between the two ends. CDR3 amino acids: CSASSEWLRGTYEQYF. CDR3 DNA: TGCAGTGCTAGTTCAGAATGGCTTCGAGGCACCTACGAGCAGTACTTC.

This clonotype was counted ten times or more. The rearrangement joins TRBV12-3 or TRBV12-4 to TRBJ2-3, with 11 bases matching TRBD2. The ends lost 1 base at V and 5 bases at J; junction bases unmatched: 8. The CDR3 is made up of 17 amino acids. The CDR3 region is CASSLEVAGGPIDTQYF. The CDR3, as DNA: TGTGCCAGCAGTTTAGAGGTAGCGGGAGGGCCCATAGATACGCAGTATTTT.

This clonotype occurred many times. CDR3 nucleotides: TGTGCCAGCAGGTTGACTAGCGGGAGCGGCACAGATACGCAGTATTTT. Its protein is CASRLTSGSGTDTQYF. The V gene is TRBV12-3 or TRBV12-4, the J gene TRBJ2-3, with TRBD2 matching over 12 bases. J gave up 1 base and V 6 bases, and 5 bases lay outside the gene matches. The CDR3 consists of 16 residues.

This clonotype was seen ten or more times. This chain uses TRBV28 with TRBJ1-2; D unclear. The length of the CDR3 is 11 residues. Deletions cut 3 bases from V and 10 bases from J, with 9 bases between. Looked up from germline, CDR1 is MDHEN and CDR2 is SYDVKM. For the CDR3, the DNA is TGTGCCAGCAGTTTTGAGTTCGCCTACACCTTC. Protein: CASSFEFAYTF.

This chain joins TRBV4-1 and TRBJ2-7; D may correspond to TRBD1 or TRBD2 (5 bases each). The germline V and J ends were trimmed by 6 bases and 7 bases, with 16 bases remaining between them. The CDR3 contains 13 residues. Germline CDR1 and CDR2: MGHRA and YSYEKL. CDR3 nucleotide sequence: TGCGCCAGCAGTCGTAATGAGGGGCGTGAGCAGTACTTC. Encoded protein: CASSRNEGREQYF.

Concerning this clonotype itself: A much larger clone is a single base away; this may be a read error. V and J are TRBV10-3 and TRBJ2-1; D perhaps matches TRBD2 (6 bases). The end of the DNA aligns better with TRBJ2-7, so the J call may be wrong. CDR1 is ENHRY and CDR2 is SYGVKD in the germline V gene. The CDR3 is 14 amino acids. As DNA, the CDR3 is TGTGCCATCAGTGCGGGAGACGCCTACAATGAGCAGTACTTC. This sequence encodes CAISAGDAYNEQYF.

Remarks on this clonotype: A much larger clone lies one base from this, so it may be a read error. The chain recombines TRBV6-1 with TRBJ2-3; 9 nucleotides match TRBD2. Germline lookup yields CDR1 MNHNS and CDR2 SASEGT. This CDR3 has 18 amino acids. CDR3 region: CASSPLLAGQAAADMQYF. The CDR3 DNA follows: TGTGCCAGCAGTCCTTTACTAGCGGGTCAAGCGGCCGCAGATATGCAGTATTTT.

This clonotype was counted a few times. V is TRBV20-1 and J is TRBJ2-2; D possibly uses TRBD1 or TRBD2 (5 bases each). The germline V and J ends were trimmed by 0 bases and 1 base, with 12 bases remaining between them. This CDR3 has 16 amino acids. The germline V gene encodes CDR1 DFQATT and CDR2 SNEGSKA (reference sequence). The CDR3 region is CSARDVRGRNTGELFF. The CDR3 bases are TGCAGTGCTAGAGATGTGAGGGGACGGAACACCGGGGAGCTGTTTTTT.

The chain has TRBV18 and TRBJ2-7; D remains unclear. Trimming took off 2 bases at V and 3 bases at J, with 11 bases between the two ends. The CDR3 length is 14 residues. Germline CDR1 reads KGHSH; CDR2 reads LQKENI. The CDR3 nucleotides read TGTGCCAGCTCACCATTCGACGGAAACTACGAGCAGTACTTC. Protein sequence: CASSPFDGNYEQYF.

This clonotype was counted at least ten times. V gene TRBV30 combines with J gene TRBJ1-1; 7 bases are shared with TRBD1. The junction had 5 bases not matched to a gene; V was cut back by 1 base and J by 6 bases. The CDR3 length is 13 residues. The germline V gene has CDR1 GTSNPN and CDR2 SVGIG (reference sequence). The CDR3 region is CAWSGQGWAEAFF. CDR3 coding DNA: TGTGCCTGGAGTGGACAGGGATGGGCTGAAGCTTTCTTT.

Only a few counts were recorded for this clonotype. One end of the junction varies from germline; a read error may be responsible. This sequence joins TRBV18 and TRBJ2-1; D is ambiguous. Germline values: CDR1 KGHSH, CDR2 LQKENI. CDR3 length: 15 amino acids. The CDR3 coding sequence is TGTGCCAGCTCACCACCCAGCGCGTATTACAATGAGCAGCTCTTC. This sequence encodes CASSPPSAYYNEQLF. The full variable domain, its missing parts supplied by reference TRBV18 and TRBJ2-1, is NAGVMQNPRHLVRRRGQEARLRCSPMKGHSHVYWYRQLPEEGLKFMVYLQKENIIDESGMPKERFSAEFPKEGPSILRIQQVVRGDSAAYFCASSPPSAYYNEQLFGPGTRLTVL.

This clonotype came up a few times. The chain carries TRBV19 and TRBJ1-2; D is unclear. The CDR3 consists of 14 residues. The V gene's germline CDR1 is LNHDA and CDR2 SQIVND (reference sequence). V lost 0 bases, J lost 4 bases, and 9 bases lay in between. For the CDR3, the DNA is TGTGCCAGTAGTATAGATGACGGTAGCTATGGCTACACCTTC. Its protein product is CASSIDDGSYGYTF.

The table lists this clonotype with many counts. This rearrangement joins TRBV7-2 to TRBJ2-3; D is possibly TRBD2 (6 bases). Germline V gives CDR1 SGHTA, CDR2 FQGNSA. Trimming cost V 1 base and J 0 bases, with 17 bases left between them. This CDR3 has 18 residues. The CDR3 nucleotides are TGTGCCAGCAGCTTAGTAGTAACGGCGGGGACCAGCACAGATACGCAGTATTTT. It specifies CASSLVVTAGTSTDTQYF.

This clonotype appeared many times. Written as DNA, the CDR3 is TGTGCCAGCAGCCCGCTTCTAGCGGGGGAATACTACGAGCAGTACTTC. Its protein product is CASSPLLAGEYYEQYF. The rearrangement joins TRBV11-2 to TRBJ2-7, with 10 bases identical to TRBD2. Germline V gene lookup returns CDR1 SGHAT and CDR2 FQNNGV. The CDR3 runs 16 residues. V shed 5 bases, J shed 3 bases, and the junction held 10 bases outside the gene matches.

This clonotype was seen at least ten times. The chain has TRBV28 and TRBJ2-3, with 10 bases lining up with TRBD2. Germline-derived CDR1 and CDR2 are MDHEN and SYDVKM. This CDR3 contains 15 residues. Trimming at V came to 4 bases and at J to 0 bases, leaving 1 base not matched to a gene. Here the CDR3 reads CASSSTSGSTDTQYF. CDR3 nucleotides: TGTGCCAGCAGTTCGACTAGCGGGAGCACAGATACGCAGTATTTT.

This clonotype turned up a few times. One end of the junction fails to match germline, which may point to a read error. The chain combines TRBV4-1 with TRBJ2-5, with 8 bases matching TRBD2. In germline, CDR1 is MGHRA, CDR2 YSYEKL. The CDR3 runs 16 residues. CDR3 coding DNA: TGCGCCAGCAGCCAAGATTCTAGCGGGCGTCAAGAGGCCCAGTACTTC. Its translation is CASSQDSSGRQEAQYF.

The V gene is TRBV2, the J gene TRBJ2-2; the D gene is possibly TRBD2 (5 bases). The CDR3 length is 14 residues. CDR1 is SNHLY, CDR2 FYNNEI, per germline. V lost 4 bases, J lost 4 bases, and 10 bases lay in between. The DNA of the CDR3 is TGTGCCAGCAGTGTACTAGTGACCACCGGGGAGCTGTTTTTT. Amino acids: CASSVLVTTGELFF. The full variable domain, rest sourced from reference TRBV2 and TRBJ2-2, is EPEVTQTPSHQVTQMGQEVILRCVPISNHLYFYWYRQILGQKVEFLVSFYNNEISEKSEIFDDQFSVERPDGSNFTLKIRSTKLEDSAMYFCASSVLVTTGELFFGEGSRLTVL.

This clonotype was counted ten times or more. A read error may account for a junction end that differs from germline. The chain recombines TRBV5-1 with TRBJ1-1; the match to TRBD1 covers 9 bases. This CDR3 has 14 amino acids. The V gene's germline CDR1 is SGHRS and CDR2 YFSETQ. As DNA, the CDR3 is TGCGCCAGCAGCGGAGGACAGGGGAACGCTGAAGCTTTCTTT. It yields the protein CASSGGQGNAEAFF. Filled out from reference TRBV5-1 and TRBJ1-1, the complete variable domain reads KAGVTQTPRYLIKTRGQQVTLSCSPISGHRSVSWYQQTPGQGLQFLFEYFSETQRNKGNFPGRFSGRQFSNSRSEMNVSTLELGDSALYLCASSGGQGNAEAFFGQGTRLTVV.